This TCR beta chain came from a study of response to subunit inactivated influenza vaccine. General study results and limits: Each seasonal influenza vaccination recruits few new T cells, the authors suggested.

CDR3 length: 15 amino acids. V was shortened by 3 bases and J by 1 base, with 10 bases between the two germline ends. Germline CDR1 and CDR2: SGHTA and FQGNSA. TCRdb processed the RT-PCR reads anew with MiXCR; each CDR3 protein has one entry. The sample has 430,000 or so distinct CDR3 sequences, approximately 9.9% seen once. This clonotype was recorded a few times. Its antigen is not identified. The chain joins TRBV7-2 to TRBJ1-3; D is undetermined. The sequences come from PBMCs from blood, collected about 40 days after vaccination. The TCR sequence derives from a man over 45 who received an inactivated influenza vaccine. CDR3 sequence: CASSFLGGSGNTIYF. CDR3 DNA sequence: TGTGCCAGCAGCTTCCTAGGAGGTTCTGGAAACACCATATATTTT.